Listed here is a single T cell receptor beta chain. Antigen: not known. The data were obtained in a study of vaccination effects on CD4 cells after COVID-19. Study-level background: Post-vaccine sample collection fell at a median of 72 days after the second dose.

Study results and caveats: Both infection-induced and vaccine-induced clones contracted markedly at late post-vaccination timepoints.

The V gene end was trimmed by 11 bases and the J gene end by 7 bases; junction bases not matched to a gene: 13. Germline lookup yields CDR1 ENHRY and CDR2 SYGVKD. The CDR3 length is 13 residues. Sequencing in the ViraFEST assay came after antigen-specific CD4+ T cells had been expanded with viral peptide pools, which were used to stimulate PBMC. With roughly 10 days of culture completed, CD4+ T cells were isolated. Two doses of either BNT162b2 or mRNA-1273 were given to each participant. IL-2 medium supplanted half the medium on days 3 and 7. This table comes from immunoSEQ multiplex PCR, and its TCRdb copy is limited to in-frame clones, with some not included. Altogether about 59,000 clones are present, roughly 80% being singletons, with the ten largest covering approximately 1.9%.

Here the sequenced sample was CD4+ T cells from PBMCs cultured with HCoV-OC43 spike peptides, taken after COVID-19 vaccination. This sample's subset: HCoV-OC43 spike overlapping peptide pool stimulation. This chain connects TRBV10-3 to TRBJ1-2, with 7 nucleotides matching TRBD1. This receptor was identified in a human donor who received a COVID-19 vaccine. CDR3 region: CASTDRERGGYTF. CDR3 nucleotides: TGTGCCTCGACCGACAGGGAAAGGGGTGGCTACACCTTC.